Below, 19 T cell receptor beta chains from the same sample are listed, as sequenced in a study of memory CD4+ T cells and cytomegalovirus serostatus. Assay used: immunoSEQ multiplex PCR; TCRdb lists only in-frame clones, some missing. Of approximately 50,000 clones listed, around 78% were seen once; the top ten hold roughly 0.71%. Single viable CD3+CD4+CD8-CD45RO+ cells were sorted as the memory CD4+ T cells. The specimen was memory CD4+ T cells from blood. The source of these receptors is an adult in good health and CMV-seronegative.

The chain carries TRBV28 and TRBJ2-7; 9 bases agree with TRBD1. V shed 6 bases and J 4 bases; nucleotides not matched to a gene: 10. In germline, CDR1 is MDHEN, CDR2 SYDVKM. CDR3 length: 15 residues. The CDR3 here is CASSSSGTGSYEQYF. For the CDR3, the DNA is TGTGCCAGCAGCAGCTCCGGGACAGGGAGTTACGAGCAGTACTTC.

This clone was observed a single time. V gene TRBV30 combines with J gene TRBJ1-6; D perhaps matches TRBD1 (6 bases). Germline values: CDR1 GTSNPN, CDR2 SVGIG (reference sequence). The germline V and J ends were trimmed by 0 bases and 5 bases, with 14 bases remaining between them. The CDR3 spans 16 residues. The CDR3 DNA reads as TGTGCCTGGAGTGTACTTGGACAGCCTGATAATTCACCCCTCCACTTT. It codes for CAWSVLGQPDNSPLHF.

This sequence joins TRBV5-1 and TRBJ2-3; D is unclear. Germline V gives CDR1 SGHRS, CDR2 YFSETQ. This CDR3 is 15 amino acids long. V was shortened by 0 bases and J by 2 bases, with 10 bases between the two germline ends. The CDR3 sequence is CASSLALAATDTQYF. DNA of the CDR3: TGCGCCAGCAGCTTGGCCTTGGCAGCCACAGATACGCAGTATTTT.

On this clone itself: The sample holds other DNA sequences that translate to the same CDR3. The V and J genes are TRBV18 and TRBJ2-7; 9 nucleotides align to TRBD1. Unmatched junction bases numbered 5, after V lost 5 bases and J lost 6 bases. Germline V gives CDR1 KGHSH, CDR2 LQKENI. The CDR3 extends over 13 amino acids. Here the CDR3 reads CASSRGQGGEQYF. As DNA, the CDR3 is TGTGCCAGCTCAAGGGGACAGGGAGGCGAGCAGTACTTC.

V usage is TRBV5-1 and J usage is TRBJ2-2, with 12 bases that match TRBD2. V lost 3 bases to trimming and J lost 6 bases; unmatched junction nucleotides: 3. The CDR3 loop spans 15 amino acids. The germline gives CDR1 SGHRS, CDR2 YFSETQ. CDR3 sequence (DNA): TGCGCCAGCAGCTGGACTAGCGGGGCCCCCGGGGAGCTGTTTTTT. It codes for CASSWTSGAPGELFF.

The chain joins TRBV9 to TRBJ2-5, with TRBD2 matching over 10 bases. This CDR3 is 16 amino acids long. In germline, CDR1 is SGDLS, CDR2 YYNGEE. Losses at the gene ends were 0 bases for V and 3 bases for J; bases not matched to a gene: 5. This CDR3 is CASSVGITSGKETQYF. The CDR3 DNA is TGTGCCAGCAGCGTAGGGATAACTAGCGGGAAAGAGACCCAGTACTTC.

This chain connects TRBV6-1 to TRBJ2-1; D perhaps matches TRBD2 (6 bases). The CDR3 runs 14 residues. Germline CDR1 and CDR2: MNHNS and SASEGT. Trimming pared 4 bases from V and 7 bases from J, leaving 14 bases between. The chain's CDR3 is CASSALPGGNEQFF. The CDR3 bases are TGTGCCAGCAGTGCCCTCCCTGGGGGGAATGAGCAGTTCTTC.

V usage is TRBV7-9 and J usage is TRBJ2-1; a weak D match, TRBD1 (6 bases). CDR1 is SEHNR, CDR2 FQNEAQ, per germline (reference sequence). Trimming removed 5 bases from V and 9 bases from J, with 17 bases in between. The CDR3 has 14 residues. The CDR3 is CASSQTQGFTEQFF. The CDR3 DNA is TGTGCCAGCAGCCAAACTCAGGGGTTCACTGAGCAGTTCTTC.

The rearrangement links TRBV9 to TRBJ1-2; weak D call: TRBD1 (5 bases). This CDR3 comprises 14 residues. Per germline, CDR1 SGDLS and CDR2 YYNGEE. Trimming shortened V by 3 bases and J by 3 bases, and 12 bases separated the two germline ends. The CDR3 here is CASSAHTGDYGYTF. The CDR3 bases are TGTGCCAGCAGCGCACACACGGGGGACTATGGCTACACCTTC.

The rearrangement uses TRBV28 and TRBJ2-7; 9 bases agree with TRBD1. Trimming took 6 bases from V and 2 from J; bases not matched to a gene: 14. Germline V gene lookup returns CDR1 MDHEN and CDR2 SYDVKM. The CDR3 has 17 amino acids. DNA for the CDR3: TGTGCCAGCAGCCTGGGGAGCCGGACAGGGGCCACCTACGAGCAGTACTTC. Protein: CASSLGSRTGATYEQYF.

This chain connects TRBV6-1 to TRBJ2-5, with 11 bases identical to TRBD2. The CDR3 length is 15 residues. Germline V gives CDR1 MNHNS, CDR2 SASEGT. Trimming at V came to 8 bases and at J to 5 bases, leaving 10 bases not matched to a gene. The CDR3 sequence is CASSLTSGMVETQYF. CDR3 sequence (DNA): TGTGCCAGCTCCCTGACTAGCGGGATGGTGGAGACCCAGTACTTC.

Concerning this clone: In the same sample, other DNA sequences code for this CDR3. The chain uses TRBV7-2 and TRBJ1-5; D is undetermined. The germline V gene has CDR1 SGHTA and CDR2 FQGNSA. CDR3 length: 13 amino acids. V lost 1 base and J 3 bases, leaving 4 bases between the germline ends. CDR3 protein: CASSLEPNQPQHF. The CDR3 DNA sequence: TGTGCCAGCAGCTTAGAGCCCAATCAGCCCCAGCATTTT.

The chain uses TRBV4-1 and TRBJ2-1; D perhaps matches TRBD2 (5 bases). Looked up from germline, CDR1 is MGHRA and CDR2 is YSYEKL. Trimming left V 1 base short and J 8 bases short, with 9 bases between. This CDR3 is 13 amino acids long. CDR3 in amino acids: CASSQVERYEQFF. The CDR3 region has the DNA TGCGCCAGCAGCCAAGTGGAGCGGTATGAGCAGTTCTTC.

Worth noting for this clone: Other DNA sequences in the sample encode the same CDR3. The rearrangement uses TRBV5-1 and TRBJ1-1; a weak D match, TRBD1 (6 bases). CDR1 is SGHRS, CDR2 YFSETQ, per germline. V was cut by 5 bases and J by 1 base, with 12 bases left in between. CDR3 length: 14 residues. This chain's CDR3 is CASSLEGGNTEAFF. The CDR3 bases are TGCGCCAGCAGTCTGGAGGGGGGGAACACTGAAGCTTTCTTT.

The V gene is TRBV19, the J gene TRBJ1-1, with TRBD1 matching 8 bases. Germline V lookup: CDR1 LNHDA, CDR2 SQIVND (reference sequence). The CDR3 has 16 residues. Losses at the gene ends were 4 bases for V and 1 base for J; bases not matched to a gene: 8. The CDR3 reads CASSTRTGLPNTEAFF. As DNA, the CDR3 is TGTGCCAGTAGTACCCGGACAGGGTTACCGAACACTGAAGCTTTCTTT.

The chain employs TRBV9 and TRBJ2-5, with D maybe TRBD1 (6 bases). The CDR3 totals 15 residues. V lost 0 bases to trimming and J lost 10 bases, with 19 bases between them. CDR1 and CDR2 from the germline V gene are SGDLS and YYNGEE. This CDR3 reads CASSVAGQWAEVQYF. The CDR3 nucleotides are TGTGCCAGCAGCGTAGCAGGACAGTGGGCGGAGGTCCAGTACTTC.

This chain links TRBV5-1 with TRBJ2-7, with D tentatively TRBD2 (5 bases). Germline loops: CDR1 SGHRS, CDR2 YFSETQ. V was clipped by 4 bases and J by 3 bases, with 14 bases between them. The CDR3 runs 14 residues. Here the CDR3 reads CASSPTSFGYEQYF. For the CDR3, the DNA is TGCGCCAGCAGCCCAACTAGTTTCGGCTACGAGCAGTACTTC.

This CDR3 reads CAWSVKNTEAFF. CDR3 bases: TGTGCCTGGAGTGTAAAGAACACTGAAGCTTTCTTT. The chain is built from TRBV30 and TRBJ1-1; D not resolved. The CDR3 is 12 residues long. Germline assignment: CDR1 GTSNPN and CDR2 SVGIG (reference sequence). V was shortened by 0 bases and J by 1 base, with 3 bases between the two germline ends.

This clone was counted once. The chain joins TRBV10-1 to TRBJ2-7; D gene unclear. CDR3 length: 14 amino acids. The germline V and J ends were trimmed by 0 bases and 7 bases, with 13 bases remaining between them. Per the germline V gene, CDR1 is WNHNN and CDR2 is SYGVQD (reference sequence). The CDR3 nucleotides read TGCGCCAGCAGTGAGTCTGTAACAAGTCCTGAGCAGTACTTC. This translates into CASSESVTSPEQYF.